These T cell receptor beta chains were read from a single sample in a study of blood T cells in healthy people across ages. Each CDR3 protein is one row after TCRdb ran MiXCR on the 5' RACE reads. The profile shows around 800,000 distinct CDR3 sequences, roughly 46% of them singletons. Sequencing was performed on blood. The receptors come from a man aged 80 or over in good health. CDR3s leave out the opening cysteine and the closing phenylalanine or tryptophan. Clone size is given for some rows only: seen once, a few or many times, or a class if the clone is expanded.

clone_size v_call cdr3_aa
NA TRBV30 AWTTGLNSPLH
NA TRBV5-1 ASSLITGNGANVLT
few TRBV29-1 SVEREPGTQY
NA TRBV5-1 ASSSNHFSTGANYGYT
NA TRBV10-3 AISDWGGSTDTQY
NA TRBV20-1 SASNVGANEQF
NA TRBV20-1 SARDPGLINEQF
NA TRBV19 ASSIGDGQETQY
NA TRBV20-1 SAERTSGGFYEQY
many TRBV20-1 SASPRLAGSYNEQY
few TRBV2 ASSDAGWANVLT
few TRBV9 ASSATGTGAETQY
many TRBV2 ASSEGIAEAYEQY
NA TRBV2 ASLEGASEQF
NA TRBV7-2 ASSFATSTGELF
NA TRBV6-1 ASSDTGFGYEQY
NA TRBV29-1 SVERANKGNEQF
NA TRBV3-1 ASSQDPWETQY
NA TRBV5-1 ASSPTTAGSYEQY
NA TRBV29-1 SVHPGQGVGYT